These 20 T cell receptor beta chains came from one sample sequenced in a study of blood T cell repertoires in COVID-19. This table comes from immunoSEQ multiplex PCR, and its TCRdb copy is limited to in-frame clones, with some not included. The repertoire holds 400,000 to 500,000 clones, with 88% as singletons. Sample: PBMCs or T cells enriched from blood (not recorded which). The source of these receptors is a young woman who had been exposed to COVID-19.

The chain recombines TRBV27 with TRBJ1-1, with 8 positions matching TRBD1. The J segment lost 4 bases and the V segment lost 1 base, leaving 5 bases of the junction unmatched. The CDR3 extends over 15 amino acids. Germline V gene sequence: CDR1 MNHEY, CDR2 SMNVEV (reference sequence). The CDR3 DNA sequence: TGTGCCAGCAGTTTATACGCAGGGGGCGGCACTGAAGCTTTCTTT. It codes for CASSLYAGGGTEAFF.

The rearrangement links TRBV7-9 to TRBJ1-1; D unclear. Trimming cost V 2 bases and J 3 bases, with 7 bases left between them. Per the germline V gene, CDR1 is SEHNR and CDR2 is FQNEAQ (reference sequence). CDR3 length: 13 amino acids. The CDR3 sequence is CASSLTEYTEAFF. Written as DNA, the CDR3 is TGTGCCAGCAGCTTAACAGAGTACACTGAAGCTTTCTTT.

CDR3 DNA sequence: TGCGCCAGCAGCCAAGTTAGCGCCGGGGAGCTGTTTTTT. Its protein is CASSQVSAGELFF. The chain recombines TRBV4-1 with TRBJ2-2; possibly TRBD2 for D (5 bases). From germline, CDR1 is MGHRA and CDR2 YSYEKL. CDR3 length: 13 amino acids. With 1 base removed from V and 6 bases from J, the gap between germline ends came to 6 bases.

A single count supports this clone. The gene calls are TRBV19 and TRBJ1-5, with TRBD1 matching over 7 bases. V was clipped by 9 bases and J by 5 bases; unmatched bases: 4. This CDR3 is built from 12 residues. Germline V lookup: CDR1 LNHDA, CDR2 SQIVND (reference sequence). The CDR3 bases are TGTGCCAGCTGCGACAGGGATCAGCCCCAGCATTTT. Amino acids: CASCDRDQPQHF.

This chain uses TRBV19 with TRBJ2-3, with D unresolved. The V end lost 10 bases, the J end lost 0 bases, and 14 bases lay between the germline ends. Germline V gives CDR1 LNHDA, CDR2 SQIVND (reference sequence). This CDR3 comprises 14 residues. CDR3: CATNSSESTDTQYF. CDR3 in DNA: TGTGCCACGAATTCAAGCGAAAGCACAGATACGCAGTATTTT.

About this clone: This sample includes further DNA sequences coding for the same CDR3. This rearrangement joins TRBV28 to TRBJ1-5, with D perhaps TRBD1 (5 bases). The CDR3 loop spans 16 amino acids. V shed 1 base and J shed 0 bases, with 10 bases lying between them. Germline CDR1 is MDHEN and CDR2 is SYDVKM. The CDR3 here is CASSLLGGGSNQPQHF. The DNA for the CDR3 is TGTGCCAGCAGTTTATTGGGGGGGGGTAGCAATCAGCCCCAGCATTTT.

The chain uses TRBV27 and TRBJ2-3; TRBD2 matches at 8 bases. Per germline, CDR1 MNHEY and CDR2 SMNVEV (reference sequence). V was pared by 5 bases and J by 4 bases, with 8 bases of the junction left unmatched. This CDR3 has 15 amino acids. The CDR3 coding sequence is TGTGCCAGCAGTCTCCGAGCGGGAGTGGCAGATACGCAGTATTTT. This codes for CASSLRAGVADTQYF.

The V and J genes are TRBV6-5 and TRBJ2-5, with 8 bases matching TRBD1. The CDR3 loop spans 14 amino acids. V dropped 7 bases and J dropped 1; count of bases not matched to a gene: 5. Germline CDR1 reads MNHEY; CDR2 reads SVGAGI. The chain's CDR3 is CASIADRVQETQYF. The CDR3 DNA reads as TGTGCCAGCATCGCGGACAGGGTCCAAGAGACCCAGTACTTC.

This chain links TRBV19 with TRBJ2-7, with 11 bases that match TRBD2. Germline CDR1 is LNHDA and CDR2 is SQIVND (reference sequence). Trimming cost V 5 bases and J 4 bases; bases outside gene matches: 13. The CDR3 spans 17 residues. Here the CDR3 reads CASSPPPASGRSYEQYF. CDR3 DNA sequence: TGTGCCAGTAGTCCCCCCCCGGCTAGCGGGAGGAGTTACGAGCAGTACTTC.

The chain uses TRBV7-8 and TRBJ2-3; 13 nucleotides align to TRBD2. With V trimmed by 5 bases and J by 3 bases, 8 bases remained unmatched. The CDR3 is 17 residues long. The germline V gene encodes CDR1 SGHVS and CDR2 FQNEAQ. The CDR3 region has the DNA TGTGCCAGCAGCGGAGGACTAGCGGGAGTACTTACAGATACGCAGTATTTT. Amino acids: CASSGGLAGVLTDTQYF.

The chain couples TRBV5-4 to TRBJ1-5; 8 positions match TRBD1. The germline gives CDR1 SGHNT, CDR2 YYREEE (reference sequence). The trim removed 4 bases at V and 2 bases at J, leaving 5 bases unmatched. The CDR3 sequence is 15 residues long. CDR3 in DNA: TGTGCCAGCAGCCTCACAGGGGGAGGCAATCAGCCCCAGCATTTT. Amino acids: CASSLTGGGNQPQHF.

The J gene is TRBJ1-1, the V gene TRBV3-1 (or the pseudogene TRBV3-2); 7 bases line up with TRBD1. The junction had 11 bases not matched to a gene; V was cut back by 4 bases and J by 0 bases. Per the germline V gene, CDR1 is LGHDT and CDR2 is YNNKEL (reference sequence). This CDR3 region has 17 residues. The CDR3 region is CASSPGLLDRVNTEAFF. DNA of the CDR3: TGTGCCAGCAGCCCCGGACTTCTAGACAGGGTGAACACTGAAGCTTTCTTT.

This chain uses TRBV6-5 with TRBJ2-1; 7 bases line up with TRBD2. Germline-derived CDR1 and CDR2 are MNHEY and SVGAGI. V dropped 5 bases and J dropped 5; count of bases not matched to a gene: 9. The CDR3 has 15 residues. As DNA, the CDR3 is TGTGCCAGCAGTACCCGGACTAGTATGGACAATGAGCAGTTCTTC. Translation gives CASSTRTSMDNEQFF.

This clone was counted a single time. The chain uses TRBV28 and TRBJ1-1, with a weak D call TRBD1 (6 bases). V was pared by 4 bases and J by 4 bases, with 16 bases between. The CDR3 sequence is 15 residues long. CDR1 and CDR2 (germline): MDHEN, SYDVKM. The CDR3 nucleotides read TGTGCCAGCAGTTCGTACAGGGTGACTCTCACTGAAGCTTTCTTT. As protein: CASSSYRVTLTEAFF.

The rearrangement joins TRBV6-1 to TRBJ1-5, with 7 positions matching TRBD1. V was pared by 3 bases and J by 0 bases, with 2 bases of the junction left unmatched. Germline V gene sequence: CDR1 MNHNS, CDR2 SASEGT. This CDR3 is 15 amino acids long. The CDR3, as DNA: TGTGCCAGCAGTGAGACAGGGATTAGCAATCAGCCCCAGCATTTT. Protein product: CASSETGISNQPQHF.

This clone showed up just once. The chain joins TRBV3-1 (or the pseudogene TRBV3-2) to TRBJ2-4, with D perhaps matching TRBD2 (8 bases). Trimming left V 5 bases short and J 9 bases short, with 23 bases between. Per germline, CDR1 LGHDT and CDR2 YNNKEL (reference sequence). CDR3 length equals 16 residues. CDR3 sequence reads: CASSKGAGTRNSIQYF. For the CDR3, the DNA is TGTGCCAGCAGCAAGGGGGCCGGGACTAGAAACAGCATTCAGTACTTC.

V usage is TRBV7-2 and J usage is TRBJ2-7; D remains unclear. The germline V and J ends were trimmed by 5 bases and 3 bases, with 8 bases remaining between them. The CDR3 covers 12 residues. The germline V gene has CDR1 SGHTA and CDR2 FQGNSA. CDR3: CASSTLGYEQYF. The CDR3 nucleotides are TGTGCCAGCAGCACCCTCGGCTACGAGCAGTACTTC.

The chain links TRBV18 to TRBJ1-1, with TRBD1 identical over 9 bases. This CDR3 contains 14 residues. V shed 10 bases, J shed 7 bases, and the junction held 13 bases outside the gene matches. Germline CDR1 reads KGHSH; CDR2 reads LQKENI. CDR3 residues: CATTAGQGTGEAFF. The CDR3 bases are TGTGCCACCACCGCAGGACAGGGGACCGGTGAAGCTTTCTTT.

The rearrangement joins TRBV5-5 to TRBJ1-1; D is unclear. V dropped 4 bases and J dropped 0 bases, with 13 bases sitting between them. Germline V gene data show CDR1 as SGHKS and CDR2 as YYEKEE (reference sequence). This CDR3 spans 15 amino acids. In DNA, the CDR3 is TGTGCCAGCAGCGTCCCCTTAACAGTGAACACTGAAGCTTTCTTT. This sequence encodes CASSVPLTVNTEAFF. The full variable domain, its missing parts supplied by reference TRBV5-5 and TRBJ1-1, is DAGVTQSPTHLIKTRGQQVTLRCSPISGHKSVSWYQQVLGQGPQFIFQYYEKEERGRGNFPDRFSARQFPNYSSELNVNALLLGDSALYLCASSVPLTVNTEAFFGQGTRLTVV.

The chain employs TRBV28 and TRBJ2-2; 8 bases line up with TRBD1. The CDR3 consists of 16 residues. J gave up 0 bases and V 6 bases, and 6 bases lay outside the gene matches. Per the germline V gene, CDR1 is MDHEN and CDR2 is SYDVKM. In nucleotides, the CDR3 is TGTGCCAGCAGAGAGCTGGGACAGGCGAACACCGGGGAGCTGTTTTTT. Amino acids: CASRELGQANTGELFF. Based on the CDR3 plus reference TRBV28 and TRBJ2-2, the full variable domain is DVKVTQSSRYLVKRTGEKVFLECVQDMDHENMFWYRQDPGLGLRLIYFSYDVKMKEKGDIPEGYSVSREKKERFSLILESASTNQTSMYLCASRELGQANTGELFFGEGSRLTVL.